This paragraph covers one T cell receptor (beta chain) sequence. Its antigen is as yet unknown. The sample belongs to a study of shared clonotypes between healthy human individuals. Study results and caveats: Collection of samples was limited to blood; tissue repertoires likely differ.

CDR1 and CDR2 from the germline V gene are SGHTA and FQGNSA. V was shortened by 5 bases and J by 6 bases, with 14 bases between the two germline ends. The CDR3 length is 14 residues. Several immunoSEQ plates received, in even portions, the genomic DNA of each subset. Here immunoSEQ multiplex PCR was the method, and the copy in TCRdb shows in-frame clones only, minus some. The sample comprises approximately 2,200,000 clones, 90% to 95% of which are singletons, and 1.5% to 2% rests with the top ten. Only CD45RO-negative cells positively selected for CCR7 counted as naive CD8 cells, so terminally differentiated effector memory CD45RA+ cells were excluded.

This clonotype was obtained from a man between 18 and 29 years old in good health. Some clones in this sample may be carry-over from other donors' samples. The specimen was naive CD8+ T cells from PBMCs. The rearrangement uses TRBV7-2 and TRBJ2-1, with unresolved D. CDR3 in amino acids: CASSPGSWGNEQFF. The CDR3 region has the DNA TGTGCCAGCAGCCCCGGTTCCTGGGGCAATGAGCAGTTCTTC.